This T cell receptor (beta chain) was observed in a study of post-analysis software for immune sequencing data. About the research overall: The cohort encompassed relapsing-remitting, secondary progressive and progressive-relapsing multiple sclerosis disease courses. General study findings and limits: When patients were compared with controls, about 5 TRBV segments were more frequent, TRBV5-6, TRBV5-1 and TRBV20-1 among them. Relative to controls, patients with multiple sclerosis showed significantly lower normalized Chao1 diversity.

Carried by the TCR beta cDNA libraries were unique molecular identifiers. One entry per CDR3 protein results from TCRdb running MiXCR on the PCR reads. The data show 750,000 to 950,000 distinct CDR3 sequences, roughly 46% seen once. Of note for this clonotype: Its matching antigen is unknown.

The CDR3 is made up of 14 amino acids. Looked up from germline, CDR1 is SQVTM and CDR2 is ANQGSEA. The V gene lost 3 bases and the J gene lost 4 bases, with 13 bases spanning the gap. Sequenced material: blood. The gene calls are TRBV29-1 and TRBJ2-1; D remains ambiguous. The receptor comes from a girl aged 5 to 17 with multiple sclerosis. CDR3 bases: TGCAGCGTTGAGGGTCTCGATACGTACAATGAGCAGTTCTTC. This gives the protein CSVEGLDTYNEQFF.